The present entry profiles one T cell receptor beta chain with its context. Its specificity is not known. The data originate from a study of T cell responses to AZD1222 COVID-19 vaccine. Profiled with immunoSEQ multiplex PCR; TCRdb holds only in-frame clones, not every one. The table includes about 130,000 clones, 90% to 95% detected once. The ends lost 3 bases at V and 6 bases at J; junction bases unmatched: 13. This CDR3 spans 16 amino acids. Germline assignment: CDR1 KGHDR and CDR2 SFDVKD. Broader study findings: In a largely white British group with more females than males, clonal diversity was possibly underestimated.

Specimen: peripheral blood, collected on day 0 of AZD1222 vaccination. The clonotype originates from an adult in good health. V gene TRBV24-1 combines with J gene TRBJ2-7, with 7 positions matching TRBD2. The CDR3: CATSDPHGTTASEQYF. As DNA, the CDR3 is TGTGCCACCAGTGATCCCCACGGGACTACTGCCTCCGAGCAGTACTTC.